Listed here is a single T cell receptor (beta chain). All patients were treatment-naive before thyroid surgery. TCRdb reprocessed the PCR reads using MiXCR. The table shows over 20,000 clones, with roughly 30% occurring only once. This record belongs to a study of metastatic and nonmetastatic thyroid tumors. V was pared by 9 bases and J by 0 bases, with 12 bases between. The germline CDR1 and CDR2 sequences are MNHNS and SASEGT. This CDR3 is 14 amino acids long. The chain couples TRBV6-1 to TRBJ1-5, with D unclear. The source is a male donor with papillary thyroid cancer or a benign thyroid nodule (not recorded which). Some clones in this sample may be carry-over from other donors' samples. Specimen: tumor tissue. This chain's CDR3 is CASCKDYSNQPQHF. The CDR3 DNA is TGTGCCAGTTGTAAGGACTATAGCAATCAGCCCCAGCATTTT.